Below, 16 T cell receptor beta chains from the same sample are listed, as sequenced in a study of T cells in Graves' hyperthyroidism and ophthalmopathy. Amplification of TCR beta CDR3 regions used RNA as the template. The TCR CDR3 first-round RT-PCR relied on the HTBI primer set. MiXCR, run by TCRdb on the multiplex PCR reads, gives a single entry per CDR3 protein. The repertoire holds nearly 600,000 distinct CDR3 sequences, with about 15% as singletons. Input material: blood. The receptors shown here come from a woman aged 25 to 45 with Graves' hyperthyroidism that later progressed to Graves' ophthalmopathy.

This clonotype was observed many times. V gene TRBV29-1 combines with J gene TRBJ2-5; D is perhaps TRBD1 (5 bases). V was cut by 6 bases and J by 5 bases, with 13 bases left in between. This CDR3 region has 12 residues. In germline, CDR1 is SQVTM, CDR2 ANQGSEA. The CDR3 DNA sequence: TGCAGCGTGGATTGGGCAGGGGAGACCCAGTACTTC. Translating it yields CSVDWAGETQYF.

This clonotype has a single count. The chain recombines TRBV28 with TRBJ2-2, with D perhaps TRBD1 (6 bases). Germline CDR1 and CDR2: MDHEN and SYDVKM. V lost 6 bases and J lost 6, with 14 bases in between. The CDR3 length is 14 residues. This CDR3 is CASSRGHYAGELFF. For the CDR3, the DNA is TGTGCCAGCAGCCGGGGACATTACGCCGGGGAGCTGTTTTTT.

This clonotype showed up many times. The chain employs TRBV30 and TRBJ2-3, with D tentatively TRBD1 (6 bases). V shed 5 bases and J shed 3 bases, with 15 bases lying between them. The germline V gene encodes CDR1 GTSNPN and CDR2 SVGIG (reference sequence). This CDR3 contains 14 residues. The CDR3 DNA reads TGTGCCTGGGGGGACAACGGATGGACAGATACGCAGTATTTT. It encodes CAWGDNGWTDTQYF.

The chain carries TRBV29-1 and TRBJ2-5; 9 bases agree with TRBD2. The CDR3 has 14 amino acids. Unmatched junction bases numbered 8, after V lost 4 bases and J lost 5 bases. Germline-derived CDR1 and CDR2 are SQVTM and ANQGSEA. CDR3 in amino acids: CSVVTGLAWETQYF. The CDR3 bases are TGCAGCGTTGTTACGGGACTAGCTTGGGAGACCCAGTACTTC.

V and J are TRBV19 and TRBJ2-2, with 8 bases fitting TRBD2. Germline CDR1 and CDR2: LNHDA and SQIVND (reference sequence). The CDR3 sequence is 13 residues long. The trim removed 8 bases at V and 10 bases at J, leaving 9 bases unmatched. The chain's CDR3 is CASVLSGASELFF. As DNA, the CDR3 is TGTGCCAGTGTACTTAGCGGGGCCTCGGAGCTGTTTTTT.

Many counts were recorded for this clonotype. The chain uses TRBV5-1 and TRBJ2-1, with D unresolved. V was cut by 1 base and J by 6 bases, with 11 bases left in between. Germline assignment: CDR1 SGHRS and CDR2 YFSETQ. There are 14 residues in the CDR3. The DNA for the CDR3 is TGCGCCAGCAGCTTGTGGGCAGGTGGCAATGAGCAGTTCTTC. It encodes CASSLWAGGNEQFF.

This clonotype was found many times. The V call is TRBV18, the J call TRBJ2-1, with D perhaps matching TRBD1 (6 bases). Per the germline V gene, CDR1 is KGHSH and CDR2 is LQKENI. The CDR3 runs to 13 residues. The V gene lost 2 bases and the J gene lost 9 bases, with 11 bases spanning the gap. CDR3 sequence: CASSPTGIPEQFF. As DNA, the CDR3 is TGTGCCAGCTCACCAACAGGGATCCCTGAGCAGTTCTTC.

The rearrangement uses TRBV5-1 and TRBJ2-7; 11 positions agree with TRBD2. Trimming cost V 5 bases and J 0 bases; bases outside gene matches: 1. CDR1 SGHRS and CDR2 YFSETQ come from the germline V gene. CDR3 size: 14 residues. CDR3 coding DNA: TGCGCCAGCAGTACTAGCGGGAGCTCCTACGAGCAGTACTTC. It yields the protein CASSTSGSSYEQYF.

The CDR3 region is CASSPAGGPHEQYF. The CDR3 coding sequence is TGCGCCAGCAGCCCAGCGGGAGGGCCCCACGAGCAGTACTTC. This rearrangement joins TRBV5-1 to TRBJ2-7; 10 positions agree with TRBD2. CDR3 length equals 14 residues. The ends lost 4 bases at V and 5 bases at J; junction bases unmatched: 6. Germline V gene sequence: CDR1 SGHRS, CDR2 YFSETQ.

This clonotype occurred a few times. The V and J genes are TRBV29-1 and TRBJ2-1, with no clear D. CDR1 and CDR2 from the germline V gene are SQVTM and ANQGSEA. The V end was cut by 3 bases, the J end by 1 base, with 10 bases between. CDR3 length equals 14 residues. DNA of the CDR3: TGCAGCGTTGAGGAACGGCTTTCCTACAATGAGCAGTTCTTC. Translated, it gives CSVEERLSYNEQFF.

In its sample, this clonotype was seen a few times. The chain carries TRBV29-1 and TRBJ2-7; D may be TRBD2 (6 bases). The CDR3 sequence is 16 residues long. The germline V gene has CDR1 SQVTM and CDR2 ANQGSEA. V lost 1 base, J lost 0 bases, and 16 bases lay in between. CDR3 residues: CSVEAYRAGSSYEQYF. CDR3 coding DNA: TGCAGCGTTGAAGCTTACCGGGCCGGGAGCTCCTACGAGCAGTACTTC.

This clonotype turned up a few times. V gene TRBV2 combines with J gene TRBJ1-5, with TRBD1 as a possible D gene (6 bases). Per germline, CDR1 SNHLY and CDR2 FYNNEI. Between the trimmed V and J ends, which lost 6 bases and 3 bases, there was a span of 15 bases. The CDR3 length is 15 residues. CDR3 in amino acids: CASSRNGGANQPQHF. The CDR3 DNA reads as TGTGCCAGCAGCCGTAATGGGGGGGCCAATCAGCCCCAGCATTTT.

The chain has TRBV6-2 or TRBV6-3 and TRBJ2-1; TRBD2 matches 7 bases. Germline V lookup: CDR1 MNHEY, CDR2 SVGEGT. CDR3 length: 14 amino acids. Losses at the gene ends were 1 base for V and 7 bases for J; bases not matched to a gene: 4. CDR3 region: CASSYYGLGNEQFF. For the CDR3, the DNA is TGTGCCAGCAGTTACTACGGACTAGGAAATGAGCAGTTCTTC.

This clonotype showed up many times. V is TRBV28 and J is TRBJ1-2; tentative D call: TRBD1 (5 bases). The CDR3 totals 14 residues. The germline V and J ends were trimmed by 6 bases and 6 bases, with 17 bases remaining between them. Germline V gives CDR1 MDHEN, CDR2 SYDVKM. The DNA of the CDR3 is TGTGCCAGCAGGTCGTATAAAGGGGTAGATGGCTACACCTTC. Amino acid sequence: CASRSYKGVDGYTF.

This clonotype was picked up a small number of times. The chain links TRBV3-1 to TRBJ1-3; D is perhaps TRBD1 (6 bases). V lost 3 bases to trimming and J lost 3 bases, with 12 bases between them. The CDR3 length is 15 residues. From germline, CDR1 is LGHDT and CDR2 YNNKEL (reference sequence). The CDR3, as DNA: TGTGCCAGCAGCCAGACAGGAGGTGTTGGAAACACCATATATTTT. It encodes CASSQTGGVGNTIYF.

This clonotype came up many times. CDR3 residues: CASSWTVSYEQYF. The CDR3, as DNA: TGTGCCAGCAGCTGGACAGTGTCCTACGAGCAGTACTTC. The chain carries TRBV28 and TRBJ2-7, with D tentatively TRBD1 (6 bases). Germline V gene sequence: CDR1 MDHEN, CDR2 SYDVKM. V lost 6 bases and J lost 1, with 10 bases in between. The CDR3 has 13 amino acids.